This is a list of T cell receptor beta chains from one sample in a study of human T cells and chemical hapten exposure. TCRdb redid the calling of the RACE reads with MiXCR, one entry per CDR3 protein. Of approximately 80,000 distinct CDR3 sequences in the sample, roughly 15% were seen once. The source was whole blood, collected in connection with sensitization to the hapten diphenylcyclopropenone (DPC). Receptors were obtained from a woman in her 50s with alopecia areata. Some clones in this sample may be carry-over from other donors' samples. Each CDR3 is given with its conserved first and last residue. The order of the fields is clone size, D gene, CDR3 length, V gene, J gene, CDR3 DNA, CDR3 protein. The D gene is left open where the match is weak. Clone size is given for some rows only: seen once, a few or many times, or a class if the clone is expanded.

>few|-|12|TRBV20-1|TRBJ2-5
TGCAGTGCTAGAGCCTCCGAGCTGGCCCAGTACTTC
CSARASELAQYF
>few|TRBD2|15|TRBV7-2|TRBJ2-7
TGTGCCAGCAGCTCAACTAGCGGGAGGGCCTACGAGCAGTACTTC
CASSSTSGRAYEQYF
>-|TRBD1|16|TRBV5-1|TRBJ2-7
TGCGCCAGCAGCTCGGGCCGACAGGGGACCCAATACGAGCAGTACTTC
CASSSGRQGTQYEQYF
>-|-|15|TRBV4-1|TRBJ2-7
TGCGCCAGCAGCCAAGATACAGGGACTACCTACGAGCAGTACTTC
CASSQDTGTTYEQYF
>-|TRBD2|14|TRBV10-3|TRBJ2-7
TGTGCCACGGGGACTAGCGGGTACTCCTACGAGCAGTACTTC
CATGTSGYSYEQYF
>few|-|15|TRBV7-2|TRBJ2-3
TGTGCCAGCAGGATAGCAAGCGGACGCACAGATACGCAGTATTTT
CASRIASGRTDTQYF
>-|-|12|TRBV12-3/TRBV12-4|TRBJ1-1
TGTGCCAGCAGGAGGGAAAACACTGAAGCTTTCTTT
CASRRENTEAFF
>-|-|15|TRBV6-6|TRBJ1-6
TGTGCCAGCATTATGGGGGGGGACTATAATTCACCCCTCCACTTT
CASIMGGDYNSPLHF
>-|TRBD1|12|TRBV3-1|TRBJ2-7
TGTGCCAGCAGCCTGACAGGGCACGAGCAGTACTTC
CASSLTGHEQYF
>few|-|16|TRBV6-1|TRBJ1-5
TGTGCCAGCAGTGAATCGGGCGCAAGGAGCAATCAGCCCCAGCATTTT
CASSESGARSNQPQHF
>-|TRBD2|15|TRBV6-5|TRBJ2-3
TGTGCCAGCAGTTCGGGACTAGCGGACACAGATACGCAGTATTTT
CASSSGLADTDTQYF
>-|-|13|TRBV6-5|TRBJ2-5
TGTGCCAGCAGTTCGACTACGGACGAGACCCAGTACTTC
CASSSTTDETQYF
>-|-|17|TRBV6-1|TRBJ2-2
TGTGCCAGCAGTGAAGCCTGGGCCCAGGGCCACACCGGGGAGCTGTTTTTT
CASSEAWAQGHTGELFF
>few|-|14|TRBV2|TRBJ1-1
TGTGCCAGCAGCGCCGGAAGTTTGAACACTGAAGCTTTCTTT
CASSAGSLNTEAFF
>-|-|14|TRBV5-6|TRBJ2-7
TGTGCCAGCAGCTTGGGCTCCTACGGCTACGAGCAGTACTTC
CASSLGSYGYEQYF
>-|-|17|TRBV4-3|TRBJ1-5
TGCGCCAGCAGCCAAGATCTTTTAGGGGGACCCAATCAGCCCCAGCATTTT
CASSQDLLGGPNQPQHF
>many|-|14|TRBV29-1|TRBJ1-1
TGCAGCGTTAGGACAGAATTAATGAACACTGAAGCTTTCTTT
CSVRTELMNTEAFF
>few|-|19|TRBV15|TRBJ2-6
TGTGCCACCAGCAGAGGTATAACAGGGTATTACTCTGGGGCCAACGTCCTGACTTTC
CATSRGITGYYSGANVLTF
>few|-|12|TRBV18|TRBJ1-5
TGTGCCAGCTCACCCCCCAATCAGCCCCAGCATTTT
CASSPPNQPQHF
>few|-|12|TRBV3-1|TRBJ2-5
TGTGCCAGCAGCCAAGCTTCCGAGACCCAGTACTTC
CASSQASETQYF
>-|-|14|TRBV2|TRBJ2-3
TGTGCCAGCAGTGTTGAGTTGGGGACAGATACGCAGTATTTT
CASSVELGTDTQYF
>-|-|14|TRBV5-4|TRBJ1-2
TGTGCCAGCAGCTTGGACCAGGTATCGTTTGGCTACACCTTC
CASSLDQVSFGYTF
>-|-|11|TRBV20-1|TRBJ2-1
TGCAGTGCTGCACTAGATTATGAGCAGTTCTTC
CSAALDYEQFF
>-|-|13|TRBV12-3/TRBV12-4|TRBJ2-1
TGTGCCAGCAGTCTGAGACAGGTCAATGAGCAGTTCTTC
CASSLRQVNEQFF
>-|-|15|TRBV12-5|TRBJ2-3
TGTGCTAGTGGCCCCCCTAGGGAGAGGACAGATACGCAGTATTTT
CASGPPRERTDTQYF
>few|TRBD2|15|TRBV7-2|TRBJ2-1
TGTGCCAGCAGCTCCCAGCGGGAGGAAATAAATGAGCAGTTCTTC
CASSSQREEINEQFF
>few|TRBD1|14|TRBV18|TRBJ1-5
TGTGCCAGCTCATACAGGGGGCAGGATCAGCCCCAGCATTTT
CASSYRGQDQPQHF
>-|-|15|TRBV13|TRBJ2-5
TGTGCCAGCAGTCAGCCGGCACAGGGTGGAGAGACCCAGTACTTC
CASSQPAQGGETQYF